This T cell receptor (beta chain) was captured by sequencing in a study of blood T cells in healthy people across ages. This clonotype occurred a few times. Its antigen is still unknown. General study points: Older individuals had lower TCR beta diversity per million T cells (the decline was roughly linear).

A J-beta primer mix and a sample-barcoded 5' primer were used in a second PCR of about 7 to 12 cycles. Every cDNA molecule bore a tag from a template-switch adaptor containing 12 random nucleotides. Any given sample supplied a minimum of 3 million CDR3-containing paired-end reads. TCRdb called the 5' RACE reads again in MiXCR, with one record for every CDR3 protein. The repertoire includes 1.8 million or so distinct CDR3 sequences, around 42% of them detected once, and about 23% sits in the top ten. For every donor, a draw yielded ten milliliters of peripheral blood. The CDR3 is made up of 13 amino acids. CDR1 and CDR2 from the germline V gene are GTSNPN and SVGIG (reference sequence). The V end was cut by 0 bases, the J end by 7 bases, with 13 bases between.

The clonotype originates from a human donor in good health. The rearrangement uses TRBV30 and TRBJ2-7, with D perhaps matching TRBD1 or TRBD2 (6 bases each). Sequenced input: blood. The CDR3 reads CAWSVLPGAEQYF. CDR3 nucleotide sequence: TGTGCCTGGAGTGTACTTCCGGGGGCGGAGCAGTACTTC.